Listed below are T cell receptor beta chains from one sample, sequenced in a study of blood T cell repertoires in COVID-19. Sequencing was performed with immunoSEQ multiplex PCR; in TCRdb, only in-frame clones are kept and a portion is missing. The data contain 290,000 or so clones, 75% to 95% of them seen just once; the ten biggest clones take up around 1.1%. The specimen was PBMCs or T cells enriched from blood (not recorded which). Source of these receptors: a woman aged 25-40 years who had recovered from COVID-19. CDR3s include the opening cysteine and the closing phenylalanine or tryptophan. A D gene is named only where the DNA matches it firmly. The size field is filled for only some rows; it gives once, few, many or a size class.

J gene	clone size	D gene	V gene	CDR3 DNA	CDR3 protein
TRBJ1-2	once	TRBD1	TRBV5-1	TGCGCCAGCAGCTTGGTGCCCGGGACAGATACTGGCTACACCTTC	CASSLVPGTDTGYTF
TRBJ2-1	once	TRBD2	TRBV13	TGTGCCAGCAGCCTTAGGACTAGCGGGAGTCGTTCCTACAATGAGCAGTTCTTC	CASSLRTSGSRSYNEQFF
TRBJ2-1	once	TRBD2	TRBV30	TGTGCCTGGACTAGCGGGAGTCCTAATGAGCAGTTCTTC	CAWTSGSPNEQFF
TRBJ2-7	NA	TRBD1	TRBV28	TGTGCCAGCAGGCCAGGGTTAGGGACAGGGGCCTACGAGCAGTACTTC	CASRPGLGTGAYEQYF
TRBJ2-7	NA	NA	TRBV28	TGTGCCAGCAGTTTATCAGCGGAACTTTCCTACGAGCAGTACTTC	CASSLSAELSYEQYF
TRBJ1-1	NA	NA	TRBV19	TGTGCCAGTACCCCGGACAGTCGGAACACTGAAGCTTTCTTT	CASTPDSRNTEAFF
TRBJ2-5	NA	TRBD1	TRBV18	TGTGCCAGCTCACCCAATACCGGACAGGGGCGAGAGACCCAGTACTTC	CASSPNTGQGRETQYF
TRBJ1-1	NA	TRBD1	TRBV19	TGTGCCAGTTTCAGGGGACAGGGGGCTTTGAACACTGAAGCTTTCTTT	CASFRGQGALNTEAFF
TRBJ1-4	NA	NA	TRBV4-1	TGCGCCAGCAGCCAAGGAGACTCTAATGAAAAACTGTTTTTT	CASSQGDSNEKLFF
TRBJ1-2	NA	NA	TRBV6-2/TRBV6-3	TGTGCCAGCAGTTGGACAGCCGATGGCTACACCTTC	CASSWTADGYTF
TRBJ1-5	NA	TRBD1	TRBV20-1	TGCAGTGCTAGTCAGGGGGTACAACAGCCCCAGCATTTT	CSASQGVQQPQHF
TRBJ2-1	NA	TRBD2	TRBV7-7	TGTGCTAGCAGCTTAGGGACTAGCGGCTACAATGAGCAGTTCTTC	CASSLGTSGYNEQFF
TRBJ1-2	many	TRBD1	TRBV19	TGTGCCAGTAGTAGAGGGACAGGGAACTATGGCTACACCTTC	CASSRGTGNYGYTF
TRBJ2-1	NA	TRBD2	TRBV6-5	TGTGCCAGCAGTTACTCGTCGGGAGGGGAGAGGAATGAGCAGTTCTTC	CASSYSSGGERNEQFF